This TCR beta chain was recorded in a study of T cell repertoires in urothelial bladder cancer (dated by TCRdb to between 2017 and 2020). About the investigation overall: Of the roughly twelve resected lesions, three were clinical stage cT0, three were cTa, three were cT1, and three were cT2 or greater. The study compared TCR repertoire clonality in bladder tumors with that in benign bladder inflammation. Around 13 patients who had bladder lesions and were undergoing transurethral resection were prospectively identified. Over 9 resected bladder lesions were studied, comprising urothelial carcinoma (UC+) and benign (UC-) specimens.

The immunoSEQ assay was used to sequence the CDR3 region of the TCR beta chain. Concerning the study's data processing: For each specimen, the T-cell fraction, clonal dominance, and maximum TCR clone frequency were calculated. In TCRdb, the immuneACCESS table is reduced to in-frame sequences with V and J assigned. These tables do not hold every clone; where another copy was compared, an unresolved V gene accounts for under half, and the others remain unexplained. That table gives V, J and clone size, and the DNA gave D and trimming. For this sample there are about 2,500 clones; around 68% appear just once. The ten top clones hold roughly 15% of the sample. General findings and caveats noted by the study authors: Carcinoma specimens had a median tumor infiltrating lymphocyte percentage of 2%, while benign specimens had a median of around 12%. Fewer T cells were found in urothelial carcinoma specimens than in benign specimens, with medians of about 5,800 and 28,000, respectively. In carcinoma specimens, up to roughly 15% of infiltrating lymphocytes were accounted for by a single T-cell clone, compared with 2% to 2.5% in benign specimens.

This clone is classified as hyperexpanded (1% or more). Its antigen remains unidentified. Within one base of it there is no much larger clone, and no base qualities were kept. The germline V gene yields SGHNT for CDR1 and YENEEA for CDR2. The cysteine opens and the phenylalanine closes a CDR3 of 14 amino acids. CDR3 DNA is the only sequence kept; it has 42 bases, read in frame from the first base. V lost 5 bases and J lost 6 bases; the stretch between them is 14 bases long. Benign (UC-) specimens were resected bladder lesions without urothelial carcinoma. Bladder lesion specimens were collected at transurethral resection and stored at -80C. DNA was extracted from bladder specimens collected at transurethral resection.

The sequence came from a human donor with a benign inflammatory bladder lesion. The sequenced material came from bladder tissue. The sequence is built from TRBV11-3 and TRBJ2-1; TRBD2 is a weak D gene call, 6 bases matching. The CDR3 has the sequence CASSLSPGSNEQFF. The DNA sequence is as follows: TGTGCCAGCAGCCTCTCTCCCGGGAGCAATGAGCAGTTCTTC.